The clone carrying this TCR beta chain was picked up many times. This CDR3 contains 13 residues. The germline CDR1 and CDR2 sequences are MGHRA and YSYEKL. Trimming took off 3 bases at V and 9 bases at J, with 12 bases between the two ends. Using unique molecular identifiers, the investigators prepared the TCRbeta library. TCRdb independently ran MiXCR on the PCR reads; one entry per CDR3 protein. This sample has 600,000 to 800,000 distinct CDR3 sequences, with over 10% found just once. This specimen comes from a study of T-cell reconstitution after alpha-beta-depleted transplantation in children. This specimen consisted of PBMCs, obtained before TCRalphabeta/CD19-depleted stem cell transplant. The receptor's source is a girl aged 2-10 years with congenital amegakaryocytic thrombocytopenia, due to receive a stem cell transplant. The rearrangement links TRBV4-1 to TRBJ2-1; D gene unclear. CDR3 in amino acids: CASSHKSHPEQFF. As DNA, the CDR3 is TGCGCCAGCAGCCACAAGTCTCATCCTGAGCAGTTCTTC.